The 4 T cell receptor beta chains presented below share a single source sample, sequenced in a study of neurological immune-mediated disorders. TCRdb re-called the 5' RACE reads with MiXCR, one entry per CDR3 protein. The sample yields fewer than 80,000 distinct CDR3 sequences, around 5% seen once. The sequencing sample was made of PBMCs. Every receptor here comes from a woman aged 25-40 years with multiple sclerosis.

For this clonotype: The junction shows a germline mismatch at one end, possibly a read error. The genes are TRBV20-1 and TRBJ1-5; D might be TRBD1 (5 bases). The CDR3 extends over 14 amino acids. The V gene's germline CDR1 is DFQATT and CDR2 SNEGSKA (reference sequence). CDR3 sequence reads: CSAPDGGSNQPQNF. The DNA of the CDR3 is TGCAGTGCCCCGGACGGGGGTTCGAATCAGCCCCAGAATTTT.

This clonotype was seen many times. The V call is TRBV3-1, the J call TRBJ1-4; D unresolved. From germline, CDR1 is LGHDT and CDR2 YNNKEL (reference sequence). The V end was cut by 1 base, the J end by 7 bases, with 16 bases between. The CDR3 runs to 16 residues. CDR3 sequence: CASSQGAPGSAEKLFF. The CDR3 coding sequence is TGTGCCAGCAGCCAAGGCGCACCGGGCAGTGCTGAAAAACTGTTTTTT.

V gene TRBV18 combines with J gene TRBJ1-4, with a possible D match to TRBD1 (5 bases). There are 17 residues in the CDR3. V was pared by 4 bases and J by 4 bases, with 19 bases between. CDR1 and CDR2 (germline): KGHSH, LQKENI. CDR3 sequence (DNA): TGTGCCAGCTCACGAAGAAGTATCCGGGACGGTAATGAAAAACTGTTTTTT. Protein product: CASSRRSIRDGNEKLFF.

This clonotype was seen repeatedly, ten times or more. This chain uses TRBV29-1 with TRBJ1-1; D is unclear. The CDR3 is 11 amino acids. Trimming cost V 4 bases and J 1 base, with 4 bases left between them. Germline V gene sequence: CDR1 SQVTM, CDR2 ANQGSEA. For the CDR3, the DNA is TGCAGCGTTGGTAGGAACACTGAAGCTTTCTTT. Protein sequence: CSVGRNTEAFF.